This TCR beta chain stems from a study of a mutant IDH1 vaccine in newly diagnosed glioma. Time point denoted: week 5, during vaccination. A 20-mer mutant IDH1 peptide at 300 ug was injected subcutaneously with topical imiquimod. Germline values: CDR1 SGHDN, CDR2 FVKESK. The CDR3 runs to 16 residues. V shed 3 bases, J shed 1 base, and the junction held 8 bases outside the gene matches. The table came from immunoSEQ multiplex PCR; TCRdb's copy has only in-frame clones and leaves some out. The sample has tens of thousands of clones, roughly 79% seen once; the top ten hold about 12%. This clone came up a few times. Its antigen is still unknown.

The source material was PBMCs, sampled from a glioma patient whose treatment included an IDH1 peptide vaccine. The chain recombines TRBV14 with TRBJ1-1; 7 nucleotides align to TRBD1. The receptor's source is a man aged 50 to 59 with glioma. CDR3 nucleotides: TGTGCCAGCAGCCACCTACAGGGGCTGGGGAACACTGAAGCTTTCTTT. Translation: CASSHLQGLGNTEAFF.